The next 11 T cell receptor beta chains were all read from a single sample in a study of OX40 agonist ivuxolimab in advanced cancers. Sequencing used immunoSEQ multiplex PCR; TCRdb keeps in-frame clones, though not all of them. The sample consists of some 58,000 clones, approximately 91% of them appearing once. This sample comprised CD4+ or CD8+ T cells sorted from blood, obtained in a trial of the OX40 agonist ivuxolimab. These TCRs come from an adult with an advanced solid tumor such as melanoma, head and neck, liver or kidney cancer.

This clone has a single count. The chain uses TRBV7-2 and TRBJ2-2; 9 bases match TRBD2. This CDR3 region has 15 residues. The germline CDR1 and CDR2 sequences are SGHTA and FQGNSA. Trimming cost V 3 bases and J 7 bases; bases outside gene matches: 6. CDR3 bases: TGTGCCAGCAGCTTGAGTAGCGGGAGTAACGGGGAGCTGTTTTTT. It is translated as CASSLSSGSNGELFF.

The gene calls are TRBV7-3 and TRBJ2-5; 10 bases fit TRBD2. The CDR3 runs to 15 residues. J was trimmed by 5 bases and V by 2 bases; bases with no gene match: 5. Per germline, CDR1 SGHTA and CDR2 FQGTGA. The CDR3 DNA reads as TGTGCCAGCAGCTTAGCTAGCGGGAGATGGGAGACCCAGTACTTC. It yields the protein CASSLASGRWETQYF.

The rearrangement uses TRBV7-3 and TRBJ2-5; D remains unclear. The CDR3 runs 14 residues. Trimming stripped 5 bases from V and 1 base from J, with 11 bases between. Looked up from germline, CDR1 is SGHTA and CDR2 is FQGTGA. The CDR3 nucleotides are TGTGCCAGCAGCCTCTCCGGTCCCCAAGAGACCCAGTACTTC. Encoded protein: CASSLSGPQETQYF. The complete variable domain, with remaining parts taken from reference TRBV7-3 and TRBJ2-5, reads GAGVSQTPSNKVTEKGKYVELRCDPISGHTALYWYRQSLGQGPEFLIYFQGTGAADDSGLPNDRFFAVRPEGSVSTLKIQRTERGDSAVYLCASSLSGPQETQYFGPGTRLLVL.

In this sample, this clone turned up once. The chain has TRBV30 and TRBJ2-1; the D gene could be TRBD1 or TRBD2 (6 bases each). Trimming pared 2 bases from V and 4 bases from J, leaving 15 bases between. The germline V gene has CDR1 GTSNPN and CDR2 SVGIG (reference sequence). This CDR3 is 15 amino acids long. CDR3 coding DNA: TGTGCCTGGAGTAGGAGGGGGTCCTTATACAATGAGCAGTTCTTC. This encodes CAWSRRGSLYNEQFF.

This chain connects TRBV27 to TRBJ2-2; a weak D match, TRBD2 (5 bases). Germline CDR1 and CDR2: MNHEY and SMNVEV (reference sequence). The CDR3 covers 12 residues. Trimming stripped 5 bases from V and 8 bases from J, with 9 bases between. The DNA for the CDR3 is TGTGCCAGCAGTAGGACTGCTGGGGAGCTGTTTTTT. It specifies CASSRTAGELFF.

J is TRBJ1-2 and V is TRBV18; D call uncertain. CDR1 and CDR2 from the germline V gene are KGHSH and LQKENI. Trimming pared 0 bases from V and 4 bases from J, leaving 9 bases between. The CDR3 has 14 residues. The CDR3, as DNA: TGTGCCAGCTCACCACCACAGATACCCTATGGCTACACCTTC. This codes for CASSPPQIPYGYTF.

This clone was observed a handful of times. The rearrangement joins TRBV27 to TRBJ2-6, with 9 bases that match TRBD1. Germline CDR1 reads MNHEY; CDR2 reads SMNVEV (reference sequence). V gave up 6 bases and J gave up 0 bases; unmatched junction bases: 6. This CDR3 comprises 17 residues. The CDR3 is CASRPTGGSSGANVLTF. CDR3 nucleotide sequence: TGTGCCAGCAGACCGACAGGGGGTTCCTCTGGGGCCAACGTCCTGACTTTC.

The chain links TRBV7-9 to TRBJ1-2; possibly TRBD1 for D (5 bases). The ends were cut back, 5 bases at V and 3 bases at J, with 22 bases in the middle. The CDR3 covers 17 residues. Germline V gene data show CDR1 as SEHNR and CDR2 as FQNEAQ (reference sequence). Here the CDR3 DNA reads TGTGCCAGCAGCCCCTTGGGCCCCCAGGGTGGTGACTATGGCTACACCTTC. Encoded protein: CASSPLGPQGGDYGYTF.

This clone was observed once. This chain uses TRBV11-2 with TRBJ1-1; unclear D gene. In germline, CDR1 is SGHAT, CDR2 FQNNGV. Trimming removed 5 bases from V and 4 bases from J, with 14 bases in between. The CDR3 loop spans 14 amino acids. CDR3 region: CASSLLTGSTEAFF. The CDR3 DNA follows: TGTGCCAGCAGCCTCTTGACGGGTAGCACTGAAGCTTTCTTT.

The chain is built from TRBV11-3 and TRBJ2-3; unclear D gene. The CDR3 is made up of 16 amino acids. V lost 4 bases, J lost 3 bases, and 17 bases lay in between. Looked up from germline, CDR1 is SGHNT and CDR2 is YENEEA. CDR3 loop: CASSSGLALGTDTQYF. In DNA form, the CDR3 reads TGTGCCAGCAGCTCGGGTCTTGCCTTGGGGACAGATACGCAGTATTTT.

The J gene is TRBJ2-7, the V gene TRBV11-2; TRBD2 agrees at 14 bases. Germline V CDR1 and CDR2: SGHAT, FQNNGV. V gave up 4 bases and J gave up 0 bases; unmatched junction bases: 2. The CDR3 sequence is 16 residues long. As DNA, the CDR3 is TGTGCCAGCAGCTGGACTAGCGGGAGGAGCTCCTACGAGCAGTACTTC. Encoded protein: CASSWTSGRSSYEQYF.